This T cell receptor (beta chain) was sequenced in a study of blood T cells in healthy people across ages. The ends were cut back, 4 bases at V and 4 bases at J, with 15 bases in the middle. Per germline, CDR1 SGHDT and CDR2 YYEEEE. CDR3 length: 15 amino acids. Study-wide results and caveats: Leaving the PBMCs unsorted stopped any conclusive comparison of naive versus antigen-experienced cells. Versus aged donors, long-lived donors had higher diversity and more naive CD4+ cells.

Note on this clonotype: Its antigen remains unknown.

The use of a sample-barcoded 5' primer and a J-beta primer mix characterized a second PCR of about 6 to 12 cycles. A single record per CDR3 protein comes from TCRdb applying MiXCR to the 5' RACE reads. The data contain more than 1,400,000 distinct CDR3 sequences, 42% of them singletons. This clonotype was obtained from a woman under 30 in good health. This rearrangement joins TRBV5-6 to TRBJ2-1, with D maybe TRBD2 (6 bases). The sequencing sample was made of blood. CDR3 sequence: CASSPAGLRYNEQFF. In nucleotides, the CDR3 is TGTGCCAGCAGCCCGGCGGGATTGCGGTACAATGAGCAGTTCTTC. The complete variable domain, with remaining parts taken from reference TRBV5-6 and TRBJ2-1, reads DAGVTQSPTHLIKTRGQQVTLRCSPKSGHDTVSWYQQALGQGPQFIFQYYEEEERQRGNFPDRFSGHQFPNYSSELNVNALLLGDSALYLCASSPAGLRYNEQFFGPGTRLTVL.